Here is one T cell receptor (beta chain) with its context. The data were taken from a study of T cell responses to AZD1222 COVID-19 vaccine. CDR1 LNHDA and CDR2 SQIVND come from the germline V gene (reference sequence). Trimming at V came to 6 bases and at J to 9 bases, leaving 4 bases not matched to a gene. The CDR3 length is 12 residues. Sequencing used immunoSEQ multiplex PCR; TCRdb keeps in-frame clones, though not all of them. The sample has roughly 170,000 clones, about nine tenths seen once. This material consisted of peripheral blood, taken on day 0 of AZD1222 vaccination. This chain connects TRBV19 to TRBJ2-1; 8 bases align to TRBD1. The source of this sequence is an adult in good health. This CDR3 is CASREQGGEQFF. The CDR3 bases are TGTGCCAGTAGGGAACAGGGGGGTGAGCAGTTCTTC.